Listed below are T cell receptor beta chains from one sample, sequenced in a study of liver allograft versus peripheral blood T cells. One entry per CDR3 protein results from TCRdb running MiXCR on the reads. The sample carries roughly 9,000 distinct CDR3 sequences, around 17% recorded once. These receptor sequences come from a human patient who had a liver transplant. The T cells may come from the graft donor. CDR3s include the opening cysteine and the closing phenylalanine or tryptophan. Each record gives: clone size, V gene, J gene, D gene, CDR3 DNA, CDR3 protein. A D gene is named only where the DNA matches it firmly. The listing skips clone size in some rows; elsewhere it reads once, few, many or a size class.

clone size: few
V gene: TRBV20-1
J gene: TRBJ2-5
D gene: TRBD2
CDR3 DNA: TGCAGTGCTTCCGGGACTAGCTGGGAGACCCAGTACTTC
CDR3 protein: CSASGTSWETQYF

clone size: .
V gene: TRBV6-1
J gene: TRBJ2-7
D gene: TRBD1
CDR3 DNA: TGTGCCAGCAGTTACTCGGGACAGTCGGACGAGCAGTACTTC
CDR3 protein: CASSYSGQSDEQYF

clone size: medium-sized
V gene: TRBV6-5
J gene: TRBJ1-3
D gene: .
CDR3 DNA: TGTGCCAGCAGACAGGGTCGCTTCCAAAGCTCTGGAAACACCATATATTTT
CDR3 protein: CASRQGRFQSSGNTIYF

clone size: .
V gene: TRBV7-9
J gene: TRBJ1-2
D gene: TRBD1
CDR3 DNA: TGTGCCAGCAGCCTAACACAGGGGGCTGGCTATGGCTACACCTTC
CDR3 protein: CASSLTQGAGYGYTF

clone size: medium-sized
V gene: TRBV27
J gene: TRBJ1-2
D gene: TRBD1
CDR3 DNA: TGTGCCAGCAGTTTGAGGACAGGGACGGATGGCTACACCTTC
CDR3 protein: CASSLRTGTDGYTF

clone size: medium-sized
V gene: TRBV19
J gene: TRBJ1-1
D gene: .
CDR3 DNA: TGTGCCAGTAAGAGGGCCACTATGAACACTGAAGCTTTCTTT
CDR3 protein: CASKRATMNTEAFF

clone size: .
V gene: TRBV20-1
J gene: TRBJ1-1
D gene: .
CDR3 DNA: TGCAGTGCTAGGGGGGCAGGCTTCAACACTGAAGCTTTCTTT
CDR3 protein: CSARGAGFNTEAFF

clone size: .
V gene: TRBV20-1
J gene: TRBJ1-2
D gene: TRBD1
CDR3 DNA: TGCAGTGCTAGGGACCGGACAGGCGGGTATGGCTACACCTTC
CDR3 protein: CSARDRTGGYGYTF

clone size: .
V gene: TRBV5-6
J gene: TRBJ1-5
D gene: TRBD1
CDR3 DNA: TGTGCCAGCAGCTCCAACGTACAGGGGGGTAAGCCCCAGCATTTT
CDR3 protein: CASSSNVQGGKPQHF

clone size: medium-sized
V gene: TRBV19
J gene: TRBJ2-7
D gene: TRBD1
CDR3 DNA: TGTGCCAGTAGTCCGATGACAGGGGGCTCCTACGAGCAGTACTTC
CDR3 protein: CASSPMTGGSYEQYF

clone size: few
V gene: TRBV19
J gene: TRBJ2-7
D gene: .
CDR3 DNA: TGTGCCAGTTGGGGAGGGGGGAGCCCCTACGAGCAGTACTTC
CDR3 protein: CASWGGGSPYEQYF

clone size: .
V gene: TRBV20-1
J gene: TRBJ1-5
D gene: TRBD1
CDR3 DNA: TGCAGTGCTAGGCGGACAGGACATCAGCCCCAGCATTTT
CDR3 protein: CSARRTGHQPQHF

clone size: medium-sized
V gene: TRBV12-3/TRBV12-4
J gene: TRBJ1-3
D gene: .
CDR3 DNA: TGTGCCAGCAGCCCTACAGGGTTTGGAAACACCATATATTTT
CDR3 protein: CASSPTGFGNTIYF

clone size: .
V gene: TRBV10-2
J gene: TRBJ2-7
D gene: TRBD1
CDR3 DNA: TGCGCCAGCAGTTGGCAGGGGGCGGATTACGAGCAGTACTTC
CDR3 protein: CASSWQGADYEQYF

clone size: .
V gene: TRBV7-9
J gene: TRBJ1-1
D gene: .
CDR3 DNA: TGTGCCAGCAGCCGAAGGGGGACTGAAGCTTTCTTT
CDR3 protein: CASSRRGTEAFF

clone size: .
V gene: TRBV27
J gene: TRBJ1-2
D gene: TRBD1
CDR3 DNA: TGTGCCAGCAAATCTCCGGGACAGGGCCGGGATGGCTACACCTTC
CDR3 protein: CASKSPGQGRDGYTF